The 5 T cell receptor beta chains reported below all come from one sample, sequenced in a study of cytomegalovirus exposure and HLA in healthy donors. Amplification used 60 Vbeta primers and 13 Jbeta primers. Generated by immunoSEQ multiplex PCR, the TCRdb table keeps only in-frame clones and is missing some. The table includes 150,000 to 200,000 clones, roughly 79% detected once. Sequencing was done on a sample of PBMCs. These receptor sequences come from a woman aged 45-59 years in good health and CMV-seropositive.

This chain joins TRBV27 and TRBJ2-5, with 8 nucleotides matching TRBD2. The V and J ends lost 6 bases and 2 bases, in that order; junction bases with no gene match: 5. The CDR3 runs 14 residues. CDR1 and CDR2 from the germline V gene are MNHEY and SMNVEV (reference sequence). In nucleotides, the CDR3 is TGTGCCAGCAGAACGGGACTAGGGCAAGAGACCCAGTACTTC. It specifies CASRTGLGQETQYF.

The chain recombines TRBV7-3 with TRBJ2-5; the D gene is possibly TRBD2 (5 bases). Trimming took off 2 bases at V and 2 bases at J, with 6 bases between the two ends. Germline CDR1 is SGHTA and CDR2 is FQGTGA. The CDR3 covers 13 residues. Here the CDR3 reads CASSLGGQETQYF. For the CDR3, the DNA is TGTGCCAGCAGCTTAGGAGGACAAGAGACCCAGTACTTC.

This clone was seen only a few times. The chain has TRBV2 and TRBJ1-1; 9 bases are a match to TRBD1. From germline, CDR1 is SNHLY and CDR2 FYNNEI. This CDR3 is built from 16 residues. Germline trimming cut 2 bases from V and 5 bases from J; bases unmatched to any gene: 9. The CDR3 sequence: CASSEFETGGYTEAFF. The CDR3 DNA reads TGTGCCAGCAGTGAATTTGAGACAGGGGGATATACTGAAGCTTTCTTT.

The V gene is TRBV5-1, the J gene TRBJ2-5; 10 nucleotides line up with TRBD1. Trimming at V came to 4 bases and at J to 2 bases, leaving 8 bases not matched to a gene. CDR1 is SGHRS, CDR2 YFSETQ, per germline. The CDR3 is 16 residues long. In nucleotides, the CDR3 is TGCGCCAGCAGCACCTTAGGGACAGGGGCTCAAGAGACCCAGTACTTC. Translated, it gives CASSTLGTGAQETQYF.

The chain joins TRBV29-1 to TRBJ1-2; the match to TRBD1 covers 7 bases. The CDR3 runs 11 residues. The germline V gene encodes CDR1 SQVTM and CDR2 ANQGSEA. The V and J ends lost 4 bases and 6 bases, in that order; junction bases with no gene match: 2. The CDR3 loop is CSVGGTDGYTF. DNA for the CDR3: TGCAGCGTTGGGGGGACAGATGGCTACACCTTC. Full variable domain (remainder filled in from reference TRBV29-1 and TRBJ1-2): SAVISQKPSRDICQRGTSLTIQCQVDSQVTMMFWYRQQPGQSLTLIATANQGSEATYESGFVIDKFPISRPNLTFSTLTVSNMSPEDSSIYLCSVGGTDGYTFGSGTRLTVV.